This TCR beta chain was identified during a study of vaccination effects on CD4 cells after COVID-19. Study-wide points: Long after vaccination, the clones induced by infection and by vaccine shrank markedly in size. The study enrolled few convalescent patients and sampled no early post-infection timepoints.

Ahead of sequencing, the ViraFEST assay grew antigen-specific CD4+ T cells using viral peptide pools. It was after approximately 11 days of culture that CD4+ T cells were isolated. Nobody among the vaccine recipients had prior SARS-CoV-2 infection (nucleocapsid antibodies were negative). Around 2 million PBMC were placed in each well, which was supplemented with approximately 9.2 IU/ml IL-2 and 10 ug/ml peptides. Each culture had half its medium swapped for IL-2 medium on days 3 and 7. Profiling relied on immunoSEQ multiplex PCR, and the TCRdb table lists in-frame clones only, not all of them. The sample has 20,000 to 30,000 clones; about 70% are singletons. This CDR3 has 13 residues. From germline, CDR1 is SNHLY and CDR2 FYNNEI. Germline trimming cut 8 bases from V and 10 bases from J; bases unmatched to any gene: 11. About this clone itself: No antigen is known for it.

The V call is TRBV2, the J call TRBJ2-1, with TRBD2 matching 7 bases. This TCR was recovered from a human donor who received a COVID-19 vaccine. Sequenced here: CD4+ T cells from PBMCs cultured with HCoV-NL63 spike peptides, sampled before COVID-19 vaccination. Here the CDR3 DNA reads TGTGCCAGCGGTGGGCGGGAGCTCTCCGAGCAGTTCTTC. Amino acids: CASGGRELSEQFF.